Listed here is a single TCR beta chain. V gave up 5 bases and J gave up 4 bases; unmatched junction bases: 8. Germline V gene data show CDR1 as SEHNR and CDR2 as FQNEAQ (reference sequence). This CDR3 is built from 15 residues. TCRdb's copy holds only in-frame clones and misses some; the assay was immunoSEQ multiplex PCR. The sample consists of about 160,000 clones, approximately 82% of them appearing once. This sample is part of a study of blood T cell repertoires in COVID-19. The J gene is TRBJ1-2, the V gene TRBV7-9; 9 bases fit TRBD1. Material: PBMCs or T cells enriched from blood (not recorded which). The TCR was taken from a woman aged 45 to 65 in a cohort exposed to, infected with or recovered from COVID-19 (not recorded which). The CDR3 DNA follows: TGTGCCAGCAGCCTCGGGACAGGGTTGGTCTATGGCTACACCTTC. Translating it yields CASSLGTGLVYGYTF.